A single T cell receptor beta chain is shown here with its context. The sample is drawn from a study of T cell changes during pregnancy in multiple sclerosis. Unmatched junction bases numbered 10, after V lost 5 bases and J lost 0 bases. The CDR3 covers 18 residues. Germline assignment: CDR1 MDHEN and CDR2 SYDVKM. TCRdb keeps only in-frame clones here, not all; method: immunoSEQ multiplex PCR. The table lists roughly 90,000 clones, 90% to 95% of them singletons, with around 2.3% in the top ten. V and J are TRBV28 and TRBJ1-1; TRBD1 matches at 12 bases. The clonotype comes from a female donor with multiple sclerosis, enrolled in a pregnancy study. The input for sequencing was peripheral blood, taken in the third trimester of pregnancy. In DNA form, the CDR3 reads TGTGCCAGCAGTCCGGGACAGGGGGCGTTCGGGGTGAACACTGAAGCTTTCTTT. Protein: CASSPGQGAFGVNTEAFF. The entire variable domain, with the rest obtained from reference TRBV28 and TRBJ1-1, is as follows: DVKVTQSSRYLVKRTGEKVFLECVQDMDHENMFWYRQDPGLGLRLIYFSYDVKMKEKGDIPEGYSVSREKKERFSLILESASTNQTSMYLCASSPGQGAFGVNTEAFFGQGTRLTVV.